This record covers a single T cell receptor (beta chain). This clone's antigen is unknown. Base quality data are lacking; no much larger clone is found one base away. Trimming takes 0 bases from V and 3 bases from J, and the germline ends sit 11 bases apart. CDR1 and CDR2, per the germline V gene (reference sequence), are MNHEY and SMNVEV. The CDR3 runs 15 amino acids, cysteine and phenylalanine included. Only the CDR3 DNA stays, 45 bases, in frame from base 1. Instrument used: Illumina HiSeq 1500. TCRdb trimmed public reads at Q25 via fastp, called clones via MiXCR and kept in-frame beta chains. Each CDR3 protein appears once, grouped with its most common genes and DNA. Present in this sample are hundreds of thousands of distinct CDR3 sequences, more than 20% of which were seen just once. The ten biggest clones cover 7.5% to 9% of the sample. The sample is drawn from a study of T cell repertoires in cytomegalovirus infection (dated by TCRdb to about 2019). Background for the entire study: The HLA type of each donor mattered for the analysis, because public TCR beta signatures pointed to carriage of CMV infection along with the matching HLA type.

The investigation overall reported the following: The ex vivo response was dominated by HLA-C-restricted CMV-specific TCR beta clonotypes, which also provided the single most frequent clonotype in two of eight donors. Carriers of CMV infection plus the relevant HLA type were discriminated by the cumulative frequency of public TCR beta family members in the study cohort and in an independent roughly 340-donor cohort.

The receptor chain draws on TRBV27 and TRBJ1-1, with a tentative D gene TRBD1 over 6 matching bases. Sequenced material: CD8+ T cells from PBMCs. The TCR sequence derives from a human donor in good health (CMV status not recorded). Some clones in this sample may be carry-over from other donors' samples. The CDR3 has the sequence CASSLSWRQDTEAFF. The DNA sequence reads TGTGCCAGCAGTTTATCTTGGCGACAGGACACTGAAGCTTTCTTT.